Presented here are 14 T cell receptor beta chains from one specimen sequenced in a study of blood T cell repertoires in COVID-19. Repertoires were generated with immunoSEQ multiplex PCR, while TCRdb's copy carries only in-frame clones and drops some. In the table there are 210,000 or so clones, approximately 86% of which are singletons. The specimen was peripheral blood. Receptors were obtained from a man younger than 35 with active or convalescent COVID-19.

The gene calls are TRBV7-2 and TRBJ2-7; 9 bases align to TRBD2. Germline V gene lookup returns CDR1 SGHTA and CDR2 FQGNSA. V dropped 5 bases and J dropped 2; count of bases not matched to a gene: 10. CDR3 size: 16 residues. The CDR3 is CASSPGGGGRAYEQYF. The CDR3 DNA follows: TGTGCCAGCAGCCCCGGGGGGGGCGGGAGGGCCTACGAGCAGTACTTC.

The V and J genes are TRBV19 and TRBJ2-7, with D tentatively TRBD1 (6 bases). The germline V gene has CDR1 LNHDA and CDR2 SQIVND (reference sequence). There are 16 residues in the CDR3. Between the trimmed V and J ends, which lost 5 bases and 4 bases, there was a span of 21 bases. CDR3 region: CASSPSGREGGYEQYF. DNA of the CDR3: TGTGCCAGTAGTCCCAGTGGCAGGGAAGGGGGATACGAGCAGTACTTC.

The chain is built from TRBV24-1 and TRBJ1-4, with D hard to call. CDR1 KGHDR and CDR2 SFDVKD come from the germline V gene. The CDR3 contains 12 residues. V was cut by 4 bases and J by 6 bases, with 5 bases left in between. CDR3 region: CATSDPDEKLFF. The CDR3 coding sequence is TGTGCCACCAGTGACCCTGATGAAAAACTGTTTTTT.

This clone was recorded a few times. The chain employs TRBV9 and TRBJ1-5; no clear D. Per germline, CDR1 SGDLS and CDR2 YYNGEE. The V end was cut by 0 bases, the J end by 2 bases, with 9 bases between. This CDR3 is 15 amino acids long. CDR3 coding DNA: TGTGCCAGCAGCGTAGGTGCAGGCCGCAATCAGCCCCAGCATTTT. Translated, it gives CASSVGAGRNQPQHF.

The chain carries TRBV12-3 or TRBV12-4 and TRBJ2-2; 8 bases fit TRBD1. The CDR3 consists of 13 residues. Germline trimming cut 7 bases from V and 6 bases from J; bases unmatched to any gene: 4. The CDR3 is CASILRGPGELFF. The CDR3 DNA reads TGTGCCAGCATCCTCAGGGGGCCCGGGGAGCTGTTTTTT.

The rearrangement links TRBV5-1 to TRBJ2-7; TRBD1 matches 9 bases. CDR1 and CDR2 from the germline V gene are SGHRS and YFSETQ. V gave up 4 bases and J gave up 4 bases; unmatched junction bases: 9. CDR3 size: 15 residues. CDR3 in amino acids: CASSLGTGSLYEQYF. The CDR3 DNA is TGCGCCAGCAGCCTAGGGACAGGGTCTTTGTACGAGCAGTACTTC.

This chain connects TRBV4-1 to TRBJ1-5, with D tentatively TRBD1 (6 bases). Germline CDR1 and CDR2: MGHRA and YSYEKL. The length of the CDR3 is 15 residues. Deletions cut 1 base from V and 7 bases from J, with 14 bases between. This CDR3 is CASSQGGGGGQPQHF. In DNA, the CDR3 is TGCGCCAGCAGCCAAGGAGGAGGGGGGGGGCAGCCCCAGCATTTT.

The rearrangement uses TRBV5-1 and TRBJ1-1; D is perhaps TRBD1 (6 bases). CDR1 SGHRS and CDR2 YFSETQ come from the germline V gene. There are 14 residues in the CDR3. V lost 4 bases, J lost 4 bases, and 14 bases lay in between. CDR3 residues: CASSLEGVGTEAFF. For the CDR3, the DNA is TGCGCCAGCAGCCTAGAGGGGGTGGGCACTGAAGCTTTCTTT. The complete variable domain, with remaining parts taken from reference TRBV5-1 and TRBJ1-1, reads KAGVTQTPRYLIKTRGQQVTLSCSPISGHRSVSWYQQTPGQGLQFLFEYFSETQRNKGNFPGRFSGRQFSNSRSEMNVSTLELGDSALYLCASSLEGVGTEAFFGQGTRLTVV.

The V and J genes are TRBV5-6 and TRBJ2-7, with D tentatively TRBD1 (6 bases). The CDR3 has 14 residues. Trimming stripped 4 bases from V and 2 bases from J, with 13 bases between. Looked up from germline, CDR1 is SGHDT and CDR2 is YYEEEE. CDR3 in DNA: TGTGCCAGCAGCCAAATAGGACAGCCCTACGAGCAGTACTTC. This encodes CASSQIGQPYEQYF.

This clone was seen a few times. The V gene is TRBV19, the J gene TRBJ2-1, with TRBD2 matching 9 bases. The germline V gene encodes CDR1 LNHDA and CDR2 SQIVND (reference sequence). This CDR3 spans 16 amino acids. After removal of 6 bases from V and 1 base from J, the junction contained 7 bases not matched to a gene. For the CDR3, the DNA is TGTGCCAGTAGCTCGTTCAGCGGGAGGTCCTACAATGAGCAGTTCTTC. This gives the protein CASSSFSGRSYNEQFF. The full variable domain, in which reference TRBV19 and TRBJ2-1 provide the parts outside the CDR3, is DGGITQSPKYLFRKEGQNVTLSCEQNLNHDAMYWYRQDPGQGLRLIYYSQIVNDFQKGDIAEGYSVSREKKESFPLTVTSAQKNPTAFYLCASSSFSGRSYNEQFFGPGTRLTVL.

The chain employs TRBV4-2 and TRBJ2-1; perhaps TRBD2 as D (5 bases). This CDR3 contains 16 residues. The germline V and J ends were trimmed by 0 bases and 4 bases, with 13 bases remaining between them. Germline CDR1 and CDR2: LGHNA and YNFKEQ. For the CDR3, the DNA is TGTGCCAGCAGCCAAGAAAGCCTAGCACCATACAATGAGCAGTTCTTC. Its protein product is CASSQESLAPYNEQFF.

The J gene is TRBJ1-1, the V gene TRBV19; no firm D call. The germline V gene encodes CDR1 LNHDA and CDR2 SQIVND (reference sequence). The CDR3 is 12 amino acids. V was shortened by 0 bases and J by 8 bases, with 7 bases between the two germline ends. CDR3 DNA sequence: TGTGCCAGTAGTATAGACGCCAGAGAAGCTTTCTTT. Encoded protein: CASSIDAREAFF. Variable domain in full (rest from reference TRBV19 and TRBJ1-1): DGGITQSPKYLFRKEGQNVTLSCEQNLNHDAMYWYRQDPGQGLRLIYYSQIVNDFQKGDIAEGYSVSREKKESFPLTVTSAQKNPTAFYLCASSIDAREAFFGQGTRLTVV.

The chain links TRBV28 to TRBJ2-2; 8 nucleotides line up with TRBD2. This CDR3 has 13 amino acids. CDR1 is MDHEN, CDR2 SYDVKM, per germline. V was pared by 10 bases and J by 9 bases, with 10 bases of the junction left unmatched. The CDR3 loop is CATSRGGNRELFF. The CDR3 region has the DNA TGTGCCACCTCTCGCGGGGGGAACCGGGAGCTGTTTTTT.

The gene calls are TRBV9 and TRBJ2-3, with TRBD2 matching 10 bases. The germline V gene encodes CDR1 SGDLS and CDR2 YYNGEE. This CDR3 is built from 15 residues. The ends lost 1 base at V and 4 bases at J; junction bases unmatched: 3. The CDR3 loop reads CASSVLGTSADTQYF. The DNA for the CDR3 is TGTGCCAGCAGCGTATTGGGGACTAGCGCAGATACGCAGTATTTT.